This TCR beta chain was captured in a study of cytomegalovirus exposure and HLA in healthy donors. Study-level findings and limits: Sequencing depth roughly uniform across donors was assumed in presence/absence analyses. Later analysis identified a missense DCLRE1C variant that was linked to TCR beta V- and J-gene trimming.

V trimming: 5 bases; J trimming: 5 bases; junction bases outside the gene matches: 7. This CDR3 comprises 14 residues. Germline V gene data show CDR1 as SGHVS and CDR2 as FQNEAQ. The PCR employed 60 Vbeta primers together with 13 Jbeta primers. The method was immunoSEQ multiplex PCR; TCRdb's version includes in-frame clones alone and lacks a portion of them. The repertoire consists of 150,000 to 160,000 clones, with over 70% occurring once and the leading ten covering 2.1%. About this clone: Its antigen is unidentified.

The sample was PBMCs. The clonotype comes from a man aged 25-45 years in good health and CMV-seronegative. V gene TRBV7-8 combines with J gene TRBJ1-1; 8 bases are a match to TRBD1. The CDR3 DNA reads as TGTGCCAGCAGCCATGGACAGGGAGGTACTGAAGCTTTCTTT. It translates to CASSHGQGGTEAFF. Full variable domain (missing parts from reference TRBV7-8 and TRBJ1-1): GAGVSQSPRYKVAKRGQDVALRCDPISGHVSLFWYQQALGQGPEFLTYFQNEAQLDKSGLPSDRFFAERPEGSVSTLKIQRTQQEDSAVYLCASSHGQGGTEAFFGQGTRLTVV.